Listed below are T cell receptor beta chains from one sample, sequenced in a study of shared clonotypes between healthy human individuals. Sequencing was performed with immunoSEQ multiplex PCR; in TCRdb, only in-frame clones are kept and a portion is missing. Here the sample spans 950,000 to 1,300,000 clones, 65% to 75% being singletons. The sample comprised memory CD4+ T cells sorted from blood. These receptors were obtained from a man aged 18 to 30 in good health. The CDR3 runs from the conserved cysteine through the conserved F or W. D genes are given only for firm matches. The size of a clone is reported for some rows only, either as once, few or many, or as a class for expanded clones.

CASGLVLGQGREKLFF	TGTGCTAGTGGTTTGGTACTTGGCCAGGGTCGGGAAAAACTGTTTTTT	once	TRBJ1-4	TRBV12-5	.
CSVQEGTGELFF	TGCAGCGTGCAAGAGGGGACCGGGGAGCTGTTTTTT	few	TRBJ2-2	TRBV29-1	.
CASGLAPRTQYF	TGTGCTAGTGGTTTGGCACCTAGGACCCAGTACTTC	.	TRBJ2-5	TRBV12-5	.
CASSLGGGITEAFF	TGTGCCAGCAGCTTAGGGGGAGGGATCACTGAAGCTTTCTTT	few	TRBJ1-1	TRBV7-9	.
CASSFWGNNQPQHF	TGTGCCAGCAGCTTTTGGGGAAACAATCAGCCCCAGCATTTT	.	TRBJ1-5	TRBV5-4	.
CASSHKDRPGLFF	TGTGCCAGCAGCCATAAGGACAGGCCAGGGCTGTTTTTT	.	TRBJ2-2	TRBV28	TRBD1
CASSLEGREPDTQYF	TGCGCCAGCAGCTTGGAGGGCAGGGAACCAGATACGCAGTATTTT	few	TRBJ2-3	TRBV5-1	.
CAWTQGFEQYF	TGTGCCTGGACTCAGGGTTTCGAGCAGTACTTC	.	TRBJ2-7	TRBV30	.
CASSFQLAGGNNEQFF	TGTGCCAGCAGTTTCCAACTAGCGGGGGGCAACAATGAGCAGTTCTTC	few	TRBJ2-1	TRBV6-5	TRBD2
CASSLAIPGSGNTIYF	TGTGCCAGCAGCTTAGCCATTCCAGGCTCTGGAAACACCATATATTTT	.	TRBJ1-3	TRBV11-2	.
CASSIGGQEVYEQYF	TGTGCCAGTAGTATAGGGGGACAGGAGGTCTACGAGCAGTACTTC	.	TRBJ2-7	TRBV19	TRBD1
CASSQDNSYEQYF	TGCGCCAGCAGCCAGGACAACTCCTACGAGCAGTACTTC	.	TRBJ2-7	TRBV5-1	.
CASSSPGQNTYEQYF	TGCGCCAGCAGCTCCCCGGGACAGAATACCTACGAGCAGTACTTC	.	TRBJ2-7	TRBV4-1	TRBD1
CASSVGQGVEKLFF	TGTGCCAGTAGTGTGGGACAGGGGGTTGAAAAACTGTTTTTT	.	TRBJ1-4	TRBV19	TRBD1
CASSTQRAYGYTF	TGTGCCAGCAGCACCCAAAGAGCGTATGGCTACACCTTC	.	TRBJ1-2	TRBV5-6	.
CASSRRLAGELETQYF	TGTGCCAGCAGCCGGCGACTAGCGGGAGAACTCGAGACCCAGTACTTC	.	TRBJ2-5	TRBV14	TRBD2
CASSRGGGALYGYTF	TGTGCCAGCAGTAGAGGGGGAGGGGCGCTCTATGGCTACACCTTC	.	TRBJ1-2	TRBV28	.
CASSPSNYEQYF	TGTGCCAGCTCACCAAGCAACTACGAGCAGTACTTC	few	TRBJ2-7	TRBV18	.